This T cell receptor beta chain was identified in a study of T cells after posttransplantation cyclophosphamide. Findings and limits, study-wide: TRB clonality was highly associated with recipient CMV seropositivity and reactivation. Skin or GI-infiltrating T cells shared few TRB sequences with blood. Donor-recipient repertoire similarity was low at 1-2 months, rising over year one.

The CDR3 has 13 amino acids. Trimming removed 1 base at V and 2 bases at J, with 6 bases between. CDR1 is LGHNA and CDR2 is YNFKEQ in the germline V gene. Profiled with immunoSEQ multiplex PCR; TCRdb holds only in-frame clones, not every one. The table records about 52,000 clones, around 94% of them present only once. The related graft donor's blood sample was taken on the day of bone marrow donation. The count of this clone is one. What it binds is unknown. The sample comprised PBMCs. The sequence was collected from a woman in her twenties or thirties in good health and a related stem cell transplant donor. This chain uses TRBV4-2 with TRBJ2-7; the D is unclear. CDR3 in amino acids: CASSQGRAYEQYF. DNA of the CDR3: TGTGCCAGCAGCCAAGGACGGGCCTACGAGCAGTACTTC.